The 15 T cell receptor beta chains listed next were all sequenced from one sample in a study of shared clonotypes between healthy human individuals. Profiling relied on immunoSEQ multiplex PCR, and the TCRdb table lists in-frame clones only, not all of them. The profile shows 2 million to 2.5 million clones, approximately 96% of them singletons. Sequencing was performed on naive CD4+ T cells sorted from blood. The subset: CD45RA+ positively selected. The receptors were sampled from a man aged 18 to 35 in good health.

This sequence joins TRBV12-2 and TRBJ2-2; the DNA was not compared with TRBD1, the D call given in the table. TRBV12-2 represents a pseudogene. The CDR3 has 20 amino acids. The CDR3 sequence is CASRSHQRTYKAGNTGELFF. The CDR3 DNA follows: TGTGCAAGTCGCTCCCATCAGAGAACGTATAAGGCAGGGAACACCGGGGAGCTGTTTTTT.

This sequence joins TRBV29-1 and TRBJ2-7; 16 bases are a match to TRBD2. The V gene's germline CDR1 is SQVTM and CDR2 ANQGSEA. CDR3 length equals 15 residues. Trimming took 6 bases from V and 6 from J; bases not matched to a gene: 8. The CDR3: CSVTGTSGGATEQYF. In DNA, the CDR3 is TGCAGCGTCACCGGGACTAGCGGGGGGGCCACCGAGCAGTACTTC.

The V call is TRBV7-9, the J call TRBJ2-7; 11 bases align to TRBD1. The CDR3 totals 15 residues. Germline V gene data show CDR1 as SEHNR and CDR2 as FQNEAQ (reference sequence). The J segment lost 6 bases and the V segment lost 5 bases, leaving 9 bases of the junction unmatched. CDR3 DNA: TGTGCCAGCAGCGCCCGGACAGGGGGCCCCTCCGAGCAGTACTTC. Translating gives CASSARTGGPSEQYF. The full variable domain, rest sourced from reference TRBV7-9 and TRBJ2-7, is DTGVSQNPRHKITKRGQNVTFRCDPISEHNRLYWYRQTLGQGPEFLTYFQNEAQLEKSRLLSDRFSAERPKGSFSTLEIQRTEQGDSAMYLCASSARTGGPSEQYFGPGTRLTVT.

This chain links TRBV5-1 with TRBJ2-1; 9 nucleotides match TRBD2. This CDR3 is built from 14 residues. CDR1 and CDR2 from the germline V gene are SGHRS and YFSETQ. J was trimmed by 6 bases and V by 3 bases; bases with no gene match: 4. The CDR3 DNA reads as TGCGCCAGCAGCTCTTGGCGGGGGGGCAATGAGCAGTTCTTC. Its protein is CASSSWRGGNEQFF.

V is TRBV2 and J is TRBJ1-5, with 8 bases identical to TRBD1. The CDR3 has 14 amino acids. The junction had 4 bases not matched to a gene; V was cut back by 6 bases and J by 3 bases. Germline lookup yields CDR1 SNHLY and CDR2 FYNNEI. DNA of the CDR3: TGTGCCAGCAGCCCGACAGGGGTCAATCAGCCCCAGCATTTT. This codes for CASSPTGVNQPQHF.

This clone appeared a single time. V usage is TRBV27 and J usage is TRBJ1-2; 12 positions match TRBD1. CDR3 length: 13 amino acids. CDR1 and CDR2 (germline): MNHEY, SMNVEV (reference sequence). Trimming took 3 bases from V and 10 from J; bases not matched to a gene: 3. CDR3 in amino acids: CASSLGTGGHYTF. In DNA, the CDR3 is TGTGCCAGCAGTTTGGGGACAGGGGGCCACTACACCTTC.

CDR3 region: CASGNKGSPLHF. The CDR3 DNA follows: TGTGCCAGCGGAAACAAGGGATCACCCCTCCACTTT. V usage is TRBV7-9 and J usage is TRBJ1-6; D is uncertain. Germline V gene lookup returns CDR1 SEHNR and CDR2 FQNEAQ (reference sequence). Between the trimmed V and J ends, which lost 8 bases and 10 bases, there was a span of 12 bases. CDR3 length: 12 residues.

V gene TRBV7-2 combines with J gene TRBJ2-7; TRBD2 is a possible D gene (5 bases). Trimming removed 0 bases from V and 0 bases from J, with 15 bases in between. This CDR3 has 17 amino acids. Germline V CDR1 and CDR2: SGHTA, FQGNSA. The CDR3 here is CASSLASYGVSSYEQYF. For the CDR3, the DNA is TGTGCCAGCAGCTTAGCGTCTTACGGGGTAAGCTCCTACGAGCAGTACTTC.

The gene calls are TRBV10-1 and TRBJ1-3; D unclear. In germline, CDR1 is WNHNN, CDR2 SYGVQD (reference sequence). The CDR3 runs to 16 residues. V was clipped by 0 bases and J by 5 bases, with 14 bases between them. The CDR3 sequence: CASSESMAGTRNTIYF. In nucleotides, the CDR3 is TGCGCCAGCAGTGAGTCTATGGCAGGTACGCGAAACACCATATATTTT.

The CDR3 DNA reads as TGCGCCAGCCGGAGGGGACAGCAAGAGACCCAGTACTTC. Its translation is CASRRGQQETQYF. V gene TRBV10-2 combines with J gene TRBJ2-5, with a tentative D call TRBD1 (7 bases). Looked up from germline, CDR1 is WSHSY and CDR2 is SAAADI. V was trimmed by 8 bases and J by 2 bases, leaving 12 bases between them. The CDR3 covers 13 residues.

CDR3 sequence: CASSSTGQAFYEQYF. The CDR3 DNA reads as TGCGCCAGCAGCTCGACGGGACAGGCTTTCTACGAGCAGTACTTC. The V call is TRBV5-1, the J call TRBJ2-7, with 8 bases lining up with TRBD1. Germline loops: CDR1 SGHRS, CDR2 YFSETQ. Trimming removed 3 bases from V and 3 bases from J; junction bases left unmatched: 8. This CDR3 spans 15 amino acids.

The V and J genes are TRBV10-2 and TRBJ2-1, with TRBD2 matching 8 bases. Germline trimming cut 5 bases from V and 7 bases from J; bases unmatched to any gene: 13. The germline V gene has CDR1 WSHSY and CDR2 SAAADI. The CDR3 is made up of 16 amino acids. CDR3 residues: CASSTSSGFPPNEQFF. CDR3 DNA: TGCGCCAGCAGTACCTCTAGCGGGTTTCCCCCTAATGAGCAGTTCTTC.

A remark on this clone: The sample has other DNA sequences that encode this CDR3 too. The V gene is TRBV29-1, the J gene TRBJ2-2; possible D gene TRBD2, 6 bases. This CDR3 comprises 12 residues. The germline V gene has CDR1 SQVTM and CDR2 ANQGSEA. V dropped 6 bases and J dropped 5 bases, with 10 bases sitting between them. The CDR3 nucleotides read TGCAGCGTCGGAGGGGTAACCGGGGAGCTGTTTTTT. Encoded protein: CSVGGVTGELFF.

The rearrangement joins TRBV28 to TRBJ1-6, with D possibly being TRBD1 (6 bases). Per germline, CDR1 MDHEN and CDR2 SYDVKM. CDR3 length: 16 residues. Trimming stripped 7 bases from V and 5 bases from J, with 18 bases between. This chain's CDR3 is CASKRGGGGNNSPLHF. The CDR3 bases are TGTGCCAGCAAGAGAGGGGGAGGTGGAAATAATTCACCCCTCCACTTT.

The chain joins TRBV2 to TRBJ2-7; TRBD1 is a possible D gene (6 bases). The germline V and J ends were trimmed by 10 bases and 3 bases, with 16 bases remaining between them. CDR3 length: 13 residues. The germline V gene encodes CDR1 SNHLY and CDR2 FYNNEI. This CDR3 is CATLSDSSYEQYF. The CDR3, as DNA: TGTGCCACCCTCTCGGACAGCAGCTACGAGCAGTACTTC.